This T cell receptor (beta chain) was observed in a study of shared clonotypes between healthy human individuals. Study-level information: The study used three CD4 naive, three CD4 memory, two CD8 naive and one CD8 memory plate per donor. Broader study findings: Larger estimated richness was generally seen in naive subsets than in memory subsets.

On this clone: Its antigen is undetermined.

Naive CD4+ cells were CD45RA-selected; the remaining cells were memory. Clones were read by immunoSEQ multiplex PCR, and TCRdb kept only the in-frame ones, dropping some. The table records around 2.1 million clones, nearly 97% of them present only once. This CDR3 contains 16 residues. CDR1 and CDR2 (germline): SGHVS, FNYEAQ. V gave up 5 bases and J gave up 5 bases, with 21 bases separating them. The sequence was collected from a man younger than 35 in good health. Specimen: naive CD4+ T cells sorted from blood. Specified subset: CD45RA+ positively selected. The rearrangement links TRBV7-6 to TRBJ2-5; D is unclear. The CDR3 reads CASSKNAGPSSETQYF. CDR3 nucleotides: TGTGCCAGCAGCAAAAACGCTGGGCCGAGTAGTGAGACCCAGTACTTC.